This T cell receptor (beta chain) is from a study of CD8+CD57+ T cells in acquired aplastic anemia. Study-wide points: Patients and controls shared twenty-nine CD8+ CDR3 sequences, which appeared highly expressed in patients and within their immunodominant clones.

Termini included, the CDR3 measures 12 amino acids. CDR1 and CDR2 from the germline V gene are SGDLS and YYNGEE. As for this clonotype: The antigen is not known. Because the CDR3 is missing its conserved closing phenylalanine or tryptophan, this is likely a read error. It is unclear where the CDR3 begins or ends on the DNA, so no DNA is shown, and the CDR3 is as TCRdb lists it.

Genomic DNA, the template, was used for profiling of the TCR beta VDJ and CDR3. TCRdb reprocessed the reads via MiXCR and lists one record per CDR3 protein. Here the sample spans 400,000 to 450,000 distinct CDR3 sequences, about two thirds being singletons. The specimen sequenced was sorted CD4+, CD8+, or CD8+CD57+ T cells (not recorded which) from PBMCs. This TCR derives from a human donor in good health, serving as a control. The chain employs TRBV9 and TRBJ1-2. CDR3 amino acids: CASSLGTRGYTA.